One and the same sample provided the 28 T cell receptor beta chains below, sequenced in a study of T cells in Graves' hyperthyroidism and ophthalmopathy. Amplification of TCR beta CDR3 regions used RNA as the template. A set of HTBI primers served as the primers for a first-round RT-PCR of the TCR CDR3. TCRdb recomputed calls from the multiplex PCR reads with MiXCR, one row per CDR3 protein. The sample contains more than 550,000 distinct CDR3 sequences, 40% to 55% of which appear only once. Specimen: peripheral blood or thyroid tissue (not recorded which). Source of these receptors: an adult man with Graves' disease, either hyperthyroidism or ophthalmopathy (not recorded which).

CDR3 in DNA: TGCAGTGCTCAAGGGCGGGGGGCGGAGGAGGCCCAGTACTTC. Translated, it gives CSAQGRGAEEAQYF. This chain uses TRBV20-1 with TRBJ2-5; 8 nucleotides match TRBD2. V lost 5 bases, J lost 9 bases, and 14 bases stayed unmatched. Germline loops: CDR1 DFQATT, CDR2 SNEGSKA (reference sequence). The CDR3 loop spans 14 amino acids.

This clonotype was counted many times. This chain's CDR3 is CSARLAVDEKLFF. The CDR3 DNA reads TGCAGTGCTAGACTGGCCGTGGATGAAAAACTGTTTTTT. The chain uses TRBV20-1 and TRBJ1-4; no clear D. Germline assignment: CDR1 DFQATT and CDR2 SNEGSKA (reference sequence). There are 13 residues in the CDR3. Trimming left V 2 bases short and J 6 bases short, with 10 bases between.

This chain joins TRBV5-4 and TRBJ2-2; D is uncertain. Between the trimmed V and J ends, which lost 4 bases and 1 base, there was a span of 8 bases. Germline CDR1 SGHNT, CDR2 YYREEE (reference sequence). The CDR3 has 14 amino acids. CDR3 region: CASSQSGNTGELFF. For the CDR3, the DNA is TGTGCCAGCAGCCAAAGTGGGAACACCGGGGAGCTGTTTTTT.

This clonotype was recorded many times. Written as DNA, the CDR3 is TGTGCCAGCAGCTTAGTCGGGTTAAGCCCTGGCCGGAATTCACCCCTCCACTTT. This encodes CASSLVGLSPGRNSPLHF. The chain uses TRBV7-2 and TRBJ1-6; D gene uncertain. Germline V lookup: CDR1 SGHTA, CDR2 FQGNSA. Trimming shortened V by 1 base and J by 7 bases, and 20 bases separated the two germline ends. CDR3 length equals 18 residues.

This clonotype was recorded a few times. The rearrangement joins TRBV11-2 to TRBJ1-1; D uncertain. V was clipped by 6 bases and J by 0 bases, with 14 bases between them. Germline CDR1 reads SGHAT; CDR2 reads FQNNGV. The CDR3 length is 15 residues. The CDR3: CASRETTPMNTEAFF. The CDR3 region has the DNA TGTGCCAGCAGGGAAACAACACCTATGAACACTGAAGCTTTCTTT.

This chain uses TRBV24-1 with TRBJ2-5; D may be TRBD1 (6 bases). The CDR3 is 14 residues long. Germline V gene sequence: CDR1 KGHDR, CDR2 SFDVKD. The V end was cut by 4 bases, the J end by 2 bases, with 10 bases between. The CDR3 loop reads CATSDGQPQETQYF. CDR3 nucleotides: TGTGCCACCAGTGACGGACAGCCACAAGAGACCCAGTACTTC.

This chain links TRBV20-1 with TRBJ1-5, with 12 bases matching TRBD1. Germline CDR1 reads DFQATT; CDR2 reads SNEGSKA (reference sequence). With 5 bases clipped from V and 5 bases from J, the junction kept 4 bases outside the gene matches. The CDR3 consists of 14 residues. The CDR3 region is CSARGTGGHQPQHF. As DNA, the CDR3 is TGCAGTGCTCGGGGGACAGGGGGCCATCAGCCCCAGCATTTT.

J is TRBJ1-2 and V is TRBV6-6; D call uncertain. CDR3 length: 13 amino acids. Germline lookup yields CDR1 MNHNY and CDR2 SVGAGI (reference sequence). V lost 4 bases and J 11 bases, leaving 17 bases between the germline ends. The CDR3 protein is CASSSLRPISYTF. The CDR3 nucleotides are TGTGCCAGCAGTTCCCTACGACCGATATCGTACACCTTC.

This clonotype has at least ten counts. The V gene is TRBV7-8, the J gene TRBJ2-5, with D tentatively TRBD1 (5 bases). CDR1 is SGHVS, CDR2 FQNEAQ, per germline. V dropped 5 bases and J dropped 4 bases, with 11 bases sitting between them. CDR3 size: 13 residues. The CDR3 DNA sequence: TGTGCCAGCAGCCCCGACAGTGGAGAGACCCAGTACTTC. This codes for CASSPDSGETQYF.

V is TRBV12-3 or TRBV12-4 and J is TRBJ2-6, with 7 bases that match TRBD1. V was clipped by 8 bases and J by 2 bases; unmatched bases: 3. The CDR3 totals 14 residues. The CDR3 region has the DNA TGTGCCAGCGGCAGGGGGACTGGGGCCAACGTCCTGACTTTC. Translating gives CASGRGTGANVLTF.

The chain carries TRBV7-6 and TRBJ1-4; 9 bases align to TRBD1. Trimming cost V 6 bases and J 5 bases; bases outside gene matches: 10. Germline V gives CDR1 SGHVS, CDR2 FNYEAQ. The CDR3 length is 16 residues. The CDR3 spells CASRSSGQGINEKLFF. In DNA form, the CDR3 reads TGTGCCAGCAGAAGTTCTGGACAGGGGATCAATGAAAAACTGTTTTTT.

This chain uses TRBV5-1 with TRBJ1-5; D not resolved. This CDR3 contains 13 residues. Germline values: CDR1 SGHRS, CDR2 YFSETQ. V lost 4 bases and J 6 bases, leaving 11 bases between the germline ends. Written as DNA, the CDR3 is TGCGCCAGCAGCAAGGGATCTGGTCAGCCCCAGCATTTT. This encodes CASSKGSGQPQHF.

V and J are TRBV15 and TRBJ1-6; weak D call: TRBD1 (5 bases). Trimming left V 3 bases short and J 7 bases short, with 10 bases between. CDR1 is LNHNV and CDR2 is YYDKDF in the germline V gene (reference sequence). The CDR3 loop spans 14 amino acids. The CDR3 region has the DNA TGTGCCACCAGCAGTGGGACGATAAATTCACCCCTCCACTTT. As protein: CATSSGTINSPLHF.

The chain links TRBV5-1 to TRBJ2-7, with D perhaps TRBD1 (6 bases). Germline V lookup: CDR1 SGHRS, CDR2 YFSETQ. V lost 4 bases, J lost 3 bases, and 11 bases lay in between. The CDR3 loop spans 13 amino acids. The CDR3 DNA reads TGCGCCAGCAGCGAGGGGGTAGGCTACGAGCAGTACTTC. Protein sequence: CASSEGVGYEQYF. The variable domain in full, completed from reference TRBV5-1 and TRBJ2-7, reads KAGVTQTPRYLIKTRGQQVTLSCSPISGHRSVSWYQQTPGQGLQFLFEYFSETQRNKGNFPGRFSGRQFSNSRSEMNVSTLELGDSALYLCASSEGVGYEQYFGPGTRLTVT.

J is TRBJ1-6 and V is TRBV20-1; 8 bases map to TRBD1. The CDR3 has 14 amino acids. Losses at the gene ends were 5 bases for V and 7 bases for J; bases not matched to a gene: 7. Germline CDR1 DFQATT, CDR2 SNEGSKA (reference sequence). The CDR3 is CSAEDRVGNSPLHF. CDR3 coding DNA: TGCAGTGCTGAGGACAGGGTGGGAAATTCACCCCTCCACTTT.

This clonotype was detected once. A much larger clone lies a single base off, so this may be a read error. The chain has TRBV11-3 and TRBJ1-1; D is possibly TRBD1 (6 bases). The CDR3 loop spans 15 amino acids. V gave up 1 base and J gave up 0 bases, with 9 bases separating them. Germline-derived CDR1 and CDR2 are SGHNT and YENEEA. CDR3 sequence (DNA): TGTGCCAGCAGCTTAGGGGGGGCGATGAACACTGAAGCTTTCTTT. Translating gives CASSLGGAMNTEAFF. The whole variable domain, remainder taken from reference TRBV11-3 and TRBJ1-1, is EAGVVQSPRYKIIEKKQPVAFWCNPISGHNTLYWYLQNLGQGPELLIRYENEEAVDDSQLPKDRFSAERLKGVDSTLKIQPAELGDSAVYLCASSLGGAMNTEAFFGQGTRLTVV.

The CDR3 nucleotides read TGCAGTGGGGTTAGCGGGGGTCCTACGAACACCGGGGAGCTGTTTTTT. It is translated as CSGVSGGPTNTGELFF. The rearrangement links TRBV20-1 to TRBJ2-2, with TRBD2 matching 9 bases. The germline gives CDR1 DFQATT, CDR2 SNEGSKA (reference sequence). V gave up 7 bases and J gave up 0 bases; unmatched junction bases: 9. CDR3 length equals 16 residues.

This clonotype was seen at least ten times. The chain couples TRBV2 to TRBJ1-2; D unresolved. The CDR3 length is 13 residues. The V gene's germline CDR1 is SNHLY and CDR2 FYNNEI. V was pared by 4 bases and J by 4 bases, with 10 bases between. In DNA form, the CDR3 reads TGTGCCAGCAGTGGGACGGCAGCCTATGGCTACACCTTC. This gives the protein CASSGTAAYGYTF.

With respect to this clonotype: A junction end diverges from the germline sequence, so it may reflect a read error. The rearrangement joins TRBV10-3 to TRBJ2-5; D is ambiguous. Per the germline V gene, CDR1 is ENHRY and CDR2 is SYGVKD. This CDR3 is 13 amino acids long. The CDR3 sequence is CASSEQQSQTQYF. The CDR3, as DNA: TGTGCCAGCAGTGAACAACAGTCGCAGACCCAGTACTTC.

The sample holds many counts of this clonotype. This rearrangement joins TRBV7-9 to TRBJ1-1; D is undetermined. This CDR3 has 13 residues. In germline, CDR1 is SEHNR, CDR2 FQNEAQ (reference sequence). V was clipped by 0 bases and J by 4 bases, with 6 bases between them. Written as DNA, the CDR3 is TGTGCCAGCAGCTTAGCAGAGGGCACTGAAGCTTTCTTT. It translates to CASSLAEGTEAFF. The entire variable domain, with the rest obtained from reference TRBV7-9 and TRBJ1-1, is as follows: DTGVSQNPRHKITKRGQNVTFRCDPISEHNRLYWYRQTLGQGPEFLTYFQNEAQLEKSRLLSDRFSAERPKGSFSTLEIQRTEQGDSAMYLCASSLAEGTEAFFGQGTRLTVV.

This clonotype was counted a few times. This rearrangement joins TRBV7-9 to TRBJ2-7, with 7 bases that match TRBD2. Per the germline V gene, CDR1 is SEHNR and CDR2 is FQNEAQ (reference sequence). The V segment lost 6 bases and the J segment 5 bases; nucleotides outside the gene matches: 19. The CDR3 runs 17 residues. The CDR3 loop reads CASSSGGVGRGSHEQYF. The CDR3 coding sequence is TGTGCCAGCAGTTCTGGCGGCGTAGGGAGGGGTTCCCACGAGCAGTACTTC.

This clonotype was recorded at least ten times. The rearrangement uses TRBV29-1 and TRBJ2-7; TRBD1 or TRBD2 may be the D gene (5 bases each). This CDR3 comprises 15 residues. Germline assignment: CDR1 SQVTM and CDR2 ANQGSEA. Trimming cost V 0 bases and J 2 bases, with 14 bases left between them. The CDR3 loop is CSVEDGRGGAYEQYF. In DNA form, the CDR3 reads TGCAGCGTTGAAGATGGGCGTGGGGGTGCCTACGAGCAGTACTTC.

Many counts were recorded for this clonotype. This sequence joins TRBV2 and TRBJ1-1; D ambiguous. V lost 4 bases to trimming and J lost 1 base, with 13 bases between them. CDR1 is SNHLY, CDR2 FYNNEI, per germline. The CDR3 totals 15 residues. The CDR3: CASSVIQAENTEAFF. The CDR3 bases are TGTGCCAGCAGTGTCATCCAGGCGGAGAACACTGAAGCTTTCTTT.

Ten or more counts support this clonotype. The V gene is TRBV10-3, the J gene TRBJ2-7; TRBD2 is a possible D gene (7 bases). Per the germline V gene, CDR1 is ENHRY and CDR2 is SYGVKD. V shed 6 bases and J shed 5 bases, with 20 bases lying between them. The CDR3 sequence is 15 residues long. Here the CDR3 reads CAISSGGGAGDEQYF. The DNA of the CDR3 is TGTGCCATCAGCTCAGGCGGGGGCGCGGGCGACGAGCAGTACTTC.

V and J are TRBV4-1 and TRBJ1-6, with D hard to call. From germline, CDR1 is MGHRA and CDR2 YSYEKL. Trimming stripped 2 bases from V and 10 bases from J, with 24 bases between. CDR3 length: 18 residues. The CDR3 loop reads CASSQLELAGSGKSPLHF. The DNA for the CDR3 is TGCGCCAGCAGCCAACTAGAATTGGCGGGATCAGGCAAATCACCCCTCCACTTT.

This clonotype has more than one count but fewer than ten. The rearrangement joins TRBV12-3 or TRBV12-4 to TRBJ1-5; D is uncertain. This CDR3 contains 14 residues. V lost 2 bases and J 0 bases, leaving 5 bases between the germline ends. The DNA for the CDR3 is TGTGCCAGCAGTTTAAAGAGTAGCAATCAGCCCCAGCATTTT. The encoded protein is CASSLKSSNQPQHF.

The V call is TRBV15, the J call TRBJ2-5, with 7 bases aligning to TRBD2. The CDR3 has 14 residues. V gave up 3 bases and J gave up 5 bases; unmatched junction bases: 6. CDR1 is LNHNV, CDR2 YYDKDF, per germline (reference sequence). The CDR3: CATSSLGEGETQYF. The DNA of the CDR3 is TGTGCCACCAGCAGCCTAGGGGAGGGGGAGACCCAGTACTTC.

The CDR3 loop is CASSSTGSFSEKLFF. CDR3 sequence (DNA): TGTGCCAGCAGTTCGACAGGGAGTTTTTCTGAAAAACTGTTTTTT. The chain has TRBV6-5 and TRBJ1-4; TRBD1 matches at 7 bases. From germline, CDR1 is MNHEY and CDR2 SVGAGI. The CDR3 consists of 15 residues. V was clipped by 4 bases and J by 7 bases; unmatched bases: 9.